This TCR beta chain was observed in a study of blood T cell repertoires in COVID-19. Across the study: Donors in the United States, Italy and Spain gave samples during acute or convalescent COVID-19. The analysed material was cDNA or gDNA that came from T cells, B-cell-depleted T cells, or PBMCs.

The J segment lost 0 bases and the V segment lost 7 bases, leaving 6 bases of the junction unmatched. This CDR3 comprises 14 residues. Germline loops: CDR1 LNHDA, CDR2 SQIVND (reference sequence). Original processing methods: Cell counts per sample came from amplifying reference gene primers. Profiled with immunoSEQ multiplex PCR; TCRdb holds only in-frame clones, not every one. The V and J calls and clone size were taken over from that table, and D and trimming were inferred from the DNA. The sample contains under 80,000 clones, roughly 80% of which appear only once. This clone has only one observation.

The source is a woman of 80 years or more with active or convalescent COVID-19. This rearrangement joins TRBV19 to TRBJ2-7, with 7 bases that match TRBD1. Sequencing was carried out using peripheral blood. In DNA, the CDR3 is TGTGCCAGTACCGGGACAGTGAGCTCCTACGAGCAGTACTTC. Amino acid sequence: CASTGTVSSYEQYF.